Included here is one TCR beta chain sequence, with context. This specimen belongs to a study of blood T cell repertoires in COVID-19. The V end was cut by 3 bases, the J end by 4 bases, with 5 bases between. This CDR3 has 11 residues. From germline, CDR1 is SGHDT and CDR2 YYEEEE. The table came from immunoSEQ multiplex PCR; TCRdb's copy has only in-frame clones and leaves some out. Of more than 90,000 clones listed, more than 75% are singletons. The chain couples TRBV5-6 to TRBJ2-7; D unclear. Sequenced material: peripheral blood. The sequence was collected from a man aged 65-85 years with acute or convalescent COVID-19. CDR3 bases: TGTGCCAGCAGCTCGTATTACGAGCAGTACTTC. Its translation is CASSSYYEQYF.